These T cell receptor beta chains were read from a single sample in a study of cytomegalovirus exposure and HLA in healthy donors. Sequencing used immunoSEQ multiplex PCR; TCRdb keeps in-frame clones, though not all of them. Its listing shows about 200,000 clones. Material: PBMCs. The receptors were gathered from a girl aged 2-10 years in good health and CMV-seropositive. Each CDR3 is given with its conserved first and last residue. The D gene is left open where the match is weak.

j_gene: TRBJ2-2; d_gene: TRBD2; v_gene: TRBV9; CDR3nt: TGTGCCAGCGGCGAAGGACTAGCGGACAACACCGGGGAGCTGTTTTTT; CDR3aa: CASGEGLADNTGELFF
j_gene: TRBJ2-7; d_gene: -; v_gene: TRBV28; CDR3nt: TGTGCCAGCAGTTTATTAAGGGGTGGGCAGTACTTC; CDR3aa: CASSLLRGGQYF
j_gene: TRBJ2-1; d_gene: TRBD2; v_gene: TRBV5-1; CDR3nt: TGCGCCAGCACCAGGACTAGCGGGCCGAATGAGCAGTTCTTC; CDR3aa: CASTRTSGPNEQFF
j_gene: TRBJ2-6; d_gene: -; v_gene: TRBV7-6; CDR3nt: TGTGCCAGCAGCCTTGAAGGGGCCTCTGGGGCCAACGTCCTGACTTTC; CDR3aa: CASSLEGASGANVLTF
j_gene: TRBJ1-2; d_gene: TRBD1; v_gene: TRBV6-5; CDR3nt: TGTGCCAGCAGTGGGACAGGGAATGGCTACACCTTC; CDR3aa: CASSGTGNGYTF
j_gene: TRBJ2-1; d_gene: -; v_gene: TRBV7-2; CDR3nt: TGTGCCAGCAGCTCGGGGTCCTACAATGAGCAGTTCTTC; CDR3aa: CASSSGSYNEQFF
j_gene: TRBJ1-2; d_gene: -; v_gene: TRBV28; CDR3nt: TGTGCCAGCTGGGCTGACCCCGGCCATGGCTACACCTTC; CDR3aa: CASWADPGHGYTF
j_gene: TRBJ1-2; d_gene: TRBD1; v_gene: TRBV5-4; CDR3nt: TGTGCCAGCAGCGCGGGACAGGGGTACGGCTACACCTTC; CDR3aa: CASSAGQGYGYTF
j_gene: TRBJ2-3; d_gene: -; v_gene: TRBV5-4; CDR3nt: TGTGCCAGCAGTTTTTTTGGCGGAACCACAGATACGCAGTATTTT; CDR3aa: CASSFFGGTTDTQYF
j_gene: TRBJ1-4; d_gene: -; v_gene: TRBV11-2; CDR3nt: TGTGCCAGCAGCGAGAGGACAGCTAATGAAAAACTGTTTTTT; CDR3aa: CASSERTANEKLFF
j_gene: TRBJ2-7; d_gene: TRBD1; v_gene: TRBV11-1; CDR3nt: TGTGCCAGCGCCGGGACAGGAGCCTACGAGCAGTACTTC; CDR3aa: CASAGTGAYEQYF
j_gene: TRBJ2-7; d_gene: -; v_gene: TRBV19; CDR3nt: TGTGCCAGTAGTATCCCAGGACAGATGCAGTACTTC; CDR3aa: CASSIPGQMQYF
j_gene: TRBJ1-4; d_gene: -; v_gene: TRBV19; CDR3nt: TGTGCCAGTAGAACCACGGTTACAACTAATGAAAAACTGTTTTTT; CDR3aa: CASRTTVTTNEKLFF
j_gene: TRBJ2-2; d_gene: TRBD2; v_gene: TRBV28; CDR3nt: TGTGCCAGCAGTTCGACCAGCGGGAACGCCGGGGAGCTGTTTTTT; CDR3aa: CASSSTSGNAGELFF
j_gene: TRBJ2-5; d_gene: -; v_gene: TRBV6-1; CDR3nt: TGTGCCAGCAGTGGAGGGAACAGGGTCCAAGAGACCCAGTACTTC; CDR3aa: CASSGGNRVQETQYF
j_gene: TRBJ1-1; d_gene: TRBD1; v_gene: TRBV10-2; CDR3nt: TGCGCCAGCAGGGACAGGGTGGACACTGAAGCTTTCTTT; CDR3aa: CASRDRVDTEAFF
j_gene: TRBJ2-5; d_gene: TRBD1; v_gene: TRBV5-1; CDR3nt: TGCGCCAGCAGCCTGGACAGGGGGTCGGAGACCCAGTACTTC; CDR3aa: CASSLDRGSETQYF
j_gene: TRBJ2-1; d_gene: TRBD2; v_gene: TRBV2; CDR3nt: TGTGCCAGCAGTGCCTTGGCGGGACTAGCGGTCAATGAGCAGTTCTTC; CDR3aa: CASSALAGLAVNEQFF
j_gene: TRBJ2-2; d_gene: -; v_gene: TRBV11-3; CDR3nt: TGTGCCAGCAGCCAAGGGGCCGCGAACACCGGGGAGCTGTTTTTT; CDR3aa: CASSQGAANTGELFF
j_gene: TRBJ2-3; d_gene: TRBD2; v_gene: TRBV5-1; CDR3nt: TGCGCCAGCAGCTTGGGTACTAGCGGGAGTCGCGCAGATACGCAGTATTTT; CDR3aa: CASSLGTSGSRADTQYF
j_gene: TRBJ1-1; d_gene: TRBD1; v_gene: TRBV28; CDR3nt: TGTGCCAGCAGCGATAACAGGGGTTTCAACACTGAAGCTTTCTTT; CDR3aa: CASSDNRGFNTEAFF
j_gene: TRBJ2-5; d_gene: -; v_gene: TRBV7-2; CDR3nt: TGTGCCACCGCAGGGGGGCTGGGGGAGACCCAGTACTTC; CDR3aa: CATAGGLGETQYF